This T cell receptor (beta chain) was found in a study of regulatory T cells in long-lasting Graves disease. As regards this clonotype: This may be a read error: a much more frequent sequence differs by one nucleotide.

Indicated time point: persistent/refractory GD, antithyroid drugs over 5 years with positive TRAb. RNA isolated from PBMCs was used to make the TCR library. The CDR3 loop spans 13 amino acids. CDR1 and CDR2 (germline): SGHTA, FQGNSA. Libraries of TCR beta came from iRepertoire HTBI primers plus Arm-PCR of CDR3 regions. From the multiplex PCR reads, TCRdb called clonotypes with MiXCR, one entry per CDR3 protein. The sample holds about 400,000 distinct CDR3 sequences, less than 25% seen once. This receptor was taken from a female donor with Graves disease. The sequenced sample was peripheral blood mononuclear cells (PBMCs), obtained when the disease was refractory, from a patient treated with antithyroid drugs. The rearrangement uses TRBV7-2 and TRBJ2-7, with unresolved D. The CDR3 here is CASSLVRPYGQYF. The CDR3 DNA reads as TGTGCCAGCAGCTTAGTACGTCCGTACGGGCAGTACTTC.